The rows below give T cell receptor beta chains drawn from one sample of a study of OX40 agonist ivuxolimab in advanced cancers. Clones were sequenced by immunoSEQ multiplex PCR, and TCRdb holds only the in-frame ones, with some missing. The repertoire has about 76,000 clones, 85% to 90% of them found once; the top ten carry around 13%. The specimen was CD4+ or CD8+ T cells sorted from blood, collected in a trial of the OX40 agonist ivuxolimab. The receptors derive from an adult with an advanced solid tumor such as melanoma, head and neck, liver or kidney cancer. Both conserved end residues are part of each CDR3. Fields, in order: J gene, V gene, CDR3 protein.

J gene: TRBJ2-2; V gene: TRBV28; CDR3 protein: CASSSLAGTRNAGTGELFF
J gene: TRBJ2-3; V gene: TRBV6-5; CDR3 protein: CASRDRGQPSTQYF
J gene: TRBJ2-7; V gene: TRBV7-9; CDR3 protein: CASSLGPGLAYEQYF
J gene: TRBJ2-1; V gene: TRBV2; CDR3 protein: CASGREGYNEQFF
J gene: TRBJ2-7; V gene: TRBV11-2; CDR3 protein: CASSLGQGAYEQYF
J gene: TRBJ2-6; V gene: TRBV11-3; CDR3 protein: CASSLASGIIVSGANVLTF
J gene: TRBJ1-2; V gene: TRBV29-1; CDR3 protein: CSVEVTIEGYTF
J gene: TRBJ2-5; V gene: TRBV7-8; CDR3 protein: CASSLARGETQYF
J gene: TRBJ2-7; V gene: TRBV6-6; CDR3 protein: CASSYLQGDPYEQYF
J gene: TRBJ1-5; V gene: TRBV27; CDR3 protein: CASSSGGQPQHF
J gene: TRBJ2-2; V gene: TRBV28; CDR3 protein: CASSSGQGPPGELFF
J gene: -; V gene: TRBV15; CDR3 protein: CATSRDTSGTRSYEQYF
J gene: TRBJ1-1; V gene: TRBV27; CDR3 protein: CASSPGPGTPEAFF
J gene: TRBJ2-2; V gene: TRBV7-7; CDR3 protein: CASSPVLSGELFF
J gene: TRBJ2-1; V gene: TRBV5-6; CDR3 protein: CASSLGTPNEQFF
J gene: TRBJ2-1; V gene: TRBV11-3; CDR3 protein: CASTTREGTNEQFF